The entry below describes one T cell receptor beta chain. This clone appeared once. The target of this receptor is not known. Per-base qualities were not stored, and no clone one base away is much larger. The data are from a study of technical replicates of blood from a few donors (dated by TCRdb to between 2016 and 2019). The library relied on the immunoSEQ multiplex PCR assay. The table was pulled from immuneACCESS by TCRdb, which kept in-frame rearrangements only. Such tables lose some clones; where checked, under half of the loss comes from unresolved V genes, and the rest has no known cause. This sample comprises approximately 95,000 clones, roughly 95% of them detected only once. The ten largest make up 0.3% to 0.35% of the sample. Cut back by 2 bases and 4 bases, the V and J ends lie 8 bases apart. As encoded in the germline V gene, CDR1 is MNHNS while CDR2 is SASEGT. The CDR3 covers 13 residues, taking in both the cysteine and the phenylalanine. Only the CDR3 DNA stays, 39 bases, in frame from base 1.

Recombination joined TRBV6-1 with TRBJ1-2; the D segment cannot be called with confidence. The receptor was isolated from a human donor in good health. Sequencing was performed on T cells isolated from PBMCs. The DNA reads as follows: TGTGCCAGCAGTGAACGGACTGTCTATGGCTACACCTTC. This encodes CASSERTVYGYTF.